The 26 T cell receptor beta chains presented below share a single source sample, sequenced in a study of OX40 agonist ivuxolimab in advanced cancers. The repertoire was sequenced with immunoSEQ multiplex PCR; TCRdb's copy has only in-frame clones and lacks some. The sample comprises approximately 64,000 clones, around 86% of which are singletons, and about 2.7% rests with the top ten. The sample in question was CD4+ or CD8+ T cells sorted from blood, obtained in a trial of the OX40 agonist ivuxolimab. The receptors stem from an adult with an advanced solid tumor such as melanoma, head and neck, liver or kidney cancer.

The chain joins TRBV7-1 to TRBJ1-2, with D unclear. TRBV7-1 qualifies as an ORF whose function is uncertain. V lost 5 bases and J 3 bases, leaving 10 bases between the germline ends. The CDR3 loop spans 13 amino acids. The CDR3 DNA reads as TGTGCCAGCAGCCCAAAAGCGGACTATGGCTACACCTTC. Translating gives CASSPKADYGYTF.

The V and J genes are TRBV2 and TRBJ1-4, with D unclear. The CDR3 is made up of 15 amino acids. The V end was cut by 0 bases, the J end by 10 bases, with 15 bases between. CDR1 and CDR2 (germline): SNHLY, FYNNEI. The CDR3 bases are TGTGCCAGCAGTGAAGCCTACAGTGGAGGTGTAAAACTGTTTTTT. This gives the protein CASSEAYSGGVKLFF.

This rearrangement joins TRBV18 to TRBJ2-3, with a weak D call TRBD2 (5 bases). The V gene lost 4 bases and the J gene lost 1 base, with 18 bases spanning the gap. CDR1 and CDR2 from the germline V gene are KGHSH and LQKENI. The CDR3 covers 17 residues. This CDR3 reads CASSLGWRPARTDTQYF. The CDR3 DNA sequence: TGTGCCAGCTCACTTGGATGGAGGCCAGCCCGCACAGATACGCAGTATTTT. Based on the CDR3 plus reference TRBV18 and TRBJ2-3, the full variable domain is NAGVMQNPRHLVRRRGQEARLRCSPMKGHSHVYWYRQLPEEGLKFMVYLQKENIIDESGMPKERFSAEFPKEGPSILRIQQVVRGDSAAYFCASSLGWRPARTDTQYFGPGTRLTVL.

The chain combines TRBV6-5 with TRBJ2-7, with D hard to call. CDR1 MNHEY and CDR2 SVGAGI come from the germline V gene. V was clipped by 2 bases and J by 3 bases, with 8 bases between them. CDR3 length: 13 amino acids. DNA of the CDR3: TGTGCCAGCAGTTACGCAGCCCTCTACGAGCAGTACTTC. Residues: CASSYAALYEQYF.

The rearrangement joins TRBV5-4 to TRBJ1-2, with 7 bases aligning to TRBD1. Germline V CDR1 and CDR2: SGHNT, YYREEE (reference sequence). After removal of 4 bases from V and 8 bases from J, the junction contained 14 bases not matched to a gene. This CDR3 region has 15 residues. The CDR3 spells CASSRDSLKVGGYTF. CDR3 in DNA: TGTGCCAGCAGCCGGGACAGTTTAAAGGTTGGAGGCTACACCTTC.

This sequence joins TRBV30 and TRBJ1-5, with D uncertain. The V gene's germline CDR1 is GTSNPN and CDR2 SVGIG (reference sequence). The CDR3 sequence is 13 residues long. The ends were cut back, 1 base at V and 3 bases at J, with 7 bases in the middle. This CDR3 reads CAWSAENNQPQHF. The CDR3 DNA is TGTGCCTGGAGTGCAGAAAACAATCAGCCCCAGCATTTT.

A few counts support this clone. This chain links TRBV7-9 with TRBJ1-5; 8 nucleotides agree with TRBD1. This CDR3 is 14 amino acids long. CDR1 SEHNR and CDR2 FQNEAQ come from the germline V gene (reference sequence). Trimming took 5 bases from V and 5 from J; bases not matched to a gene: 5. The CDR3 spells CASSGSGGHQPQHF. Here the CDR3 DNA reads TGTGCCAGCAGCGGATCAGGGGGCCATCAGCCCCAGCATTTT.

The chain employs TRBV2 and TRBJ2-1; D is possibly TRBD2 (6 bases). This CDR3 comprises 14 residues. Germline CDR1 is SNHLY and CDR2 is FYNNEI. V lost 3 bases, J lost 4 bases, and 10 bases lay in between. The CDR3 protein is CASSDGGPYNEQFF. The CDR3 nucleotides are TGTGCCAGCAGTGACGGGGGACCGTACAATGAGCAGTTCTTC.

The CDR3 region has the DNA TGCGCCAGCAGCCAAGTTCAGGGGGCCCACGAGCAGTACTTC. Protein sequence: CASSQVQGAHEQYF. V is TRBV4-3 and J is TRBJ2-7; 8 positions agree with TRBD1. This CDR3 spans 14 amino acids. V lost 1 base to trimming and J lost 5 bases; unmatched junction nucleotides: 4. Germline CDR1 reads LGHNA; CDR2 reads YSLEER.

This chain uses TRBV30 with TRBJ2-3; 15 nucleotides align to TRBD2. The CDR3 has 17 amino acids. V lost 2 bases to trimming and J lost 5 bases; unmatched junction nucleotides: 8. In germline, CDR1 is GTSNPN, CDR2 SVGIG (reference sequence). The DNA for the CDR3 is TGTGCCTGGAGTAAGGGACTAGCGGGGGGTTTTGGAGATACGCAGTATTTT. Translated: CAWSKGLAGGFGDTQYF.

Written as DNA, the CDR3 is TGTGCCAGCAGTGAGGACGGGACCTATGGCTACACCTTC. Residues: CASSEDGTYGYTF. This sequence joins TRBV6-6 and TRBJ1-2; D is possibly TRBD1 (5 bases). Trimming pared 5 bases from V and 4 bases from J, leaving 11 bases between. Germline CDR1 reads MNHNY; CDR2 reads SVGAGI (reference sequence). The CDR3 spans 13 residues.

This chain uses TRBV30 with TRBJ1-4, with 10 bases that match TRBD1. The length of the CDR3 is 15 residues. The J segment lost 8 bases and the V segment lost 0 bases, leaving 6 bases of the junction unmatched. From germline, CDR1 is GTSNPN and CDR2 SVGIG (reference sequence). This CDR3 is CAWSVQTGGTEKLFF. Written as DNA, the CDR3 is TGTGCCTGGAGTGTACAGACAGGGGGCACCGAAAAACTGTTTTTT.

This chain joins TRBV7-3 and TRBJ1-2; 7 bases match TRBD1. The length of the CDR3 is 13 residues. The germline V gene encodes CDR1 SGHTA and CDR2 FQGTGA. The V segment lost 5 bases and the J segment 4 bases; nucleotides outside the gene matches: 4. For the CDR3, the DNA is TGTGCCAGCAGCCAGGGGGTTGGCTATGGCTACACCTTC. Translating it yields CASSQGVGYGYTF.

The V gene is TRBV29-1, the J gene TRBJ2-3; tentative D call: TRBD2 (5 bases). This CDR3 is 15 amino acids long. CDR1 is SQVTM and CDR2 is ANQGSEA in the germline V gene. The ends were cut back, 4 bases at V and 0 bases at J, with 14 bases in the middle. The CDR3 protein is CSVVPTRTSTDTQYF. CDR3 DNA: TGCAGCGTTGTACCCACTAGAACTAGCACAGATACGCAGTATTTT.

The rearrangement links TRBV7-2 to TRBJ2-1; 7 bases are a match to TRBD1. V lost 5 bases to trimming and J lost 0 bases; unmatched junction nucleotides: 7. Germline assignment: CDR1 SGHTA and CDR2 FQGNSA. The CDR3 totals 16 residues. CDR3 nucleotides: TGTGCCAGCAGCCCCGTGGGGACAGCCTCCTACAATGAGCAGTTCTTC. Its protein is CASSPVGTASYNEQFF.

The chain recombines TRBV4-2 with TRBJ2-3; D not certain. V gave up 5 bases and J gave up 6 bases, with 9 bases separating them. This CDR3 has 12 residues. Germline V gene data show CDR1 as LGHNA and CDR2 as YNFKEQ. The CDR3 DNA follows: TGTGCCAGCAGCTTGGGTAGGGATACGCAGTATTTT. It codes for CASSLGRDTQYF.

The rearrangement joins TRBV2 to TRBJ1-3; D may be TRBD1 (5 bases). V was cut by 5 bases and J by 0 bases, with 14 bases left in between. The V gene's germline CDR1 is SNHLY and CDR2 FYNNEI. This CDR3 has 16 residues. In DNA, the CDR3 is TGTGCCAGCAGTCGGGGCGGTCGGTCCTCTGGAAACACCATATATTTT. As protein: CASSRGGRSSGNTIYF.

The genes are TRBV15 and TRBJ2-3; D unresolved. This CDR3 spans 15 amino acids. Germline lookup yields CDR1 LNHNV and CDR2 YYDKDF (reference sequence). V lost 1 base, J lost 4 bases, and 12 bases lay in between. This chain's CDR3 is CATSRVVYGADTQYF. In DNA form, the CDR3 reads TGTGCCACCAGCAGAGTAGTATATGGGGCAGATACGCAGTATTTT.

This CDR3 reads CSVEVTGGAFF. CDR3 bases: TGCAGCGTTGAAGTTACCGGGGGAGCTTTCTTT. The chain combines TRBV29-1 with TRBJ1-1; maybe TRBD1 (5 bases). The CDR3 sequence is 11 residues long. Trimming took 1 base from V and 10 from J, leaving 10 bases between them. Germline V gives CDR1 SQVTM, CDR2 ANQGSEA.

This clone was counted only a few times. The CDR3 nucleotides are TGTGCCAGCAGCGTCGGGGGGGAGGGTTCACCCCTCCACTTT. This codes for CASSVGGEGSPLHF. The chain recombines TRBV11-2 with TRBJ1-6, with D perhaps matching TRBD1 (5 bases). V lost 5 bases to trimming and J lost 9 bases, with 14 bases between them. Germline V gene lookup returns CDR1 SGHAT and CDR2 FQNNGV. The CDR3 is 14 amino acids.

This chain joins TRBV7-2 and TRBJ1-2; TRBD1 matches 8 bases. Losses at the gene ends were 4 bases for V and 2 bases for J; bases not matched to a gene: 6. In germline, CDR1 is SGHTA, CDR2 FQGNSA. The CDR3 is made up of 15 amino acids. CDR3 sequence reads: CASSSDRVGNYGYTF. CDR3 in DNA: TGTGCCAGCAGCTCGGACAGGGTGGGAAACTATGGCTACACCTTC.

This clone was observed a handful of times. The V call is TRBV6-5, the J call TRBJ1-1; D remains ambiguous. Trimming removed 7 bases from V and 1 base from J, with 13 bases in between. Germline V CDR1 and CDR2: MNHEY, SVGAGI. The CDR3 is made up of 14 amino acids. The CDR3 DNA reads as TGTGCCAGCATCCGAGACACCTCGAACACTGAAGCTTTCTTT. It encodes CASIRDTSNTEAFF.

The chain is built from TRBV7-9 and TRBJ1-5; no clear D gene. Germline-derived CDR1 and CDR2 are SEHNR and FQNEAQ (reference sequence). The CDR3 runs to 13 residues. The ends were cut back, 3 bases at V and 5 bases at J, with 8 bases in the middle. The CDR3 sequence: CASSFSGDQPQHF. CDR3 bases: TGTGCCAGCAGCTTTAGTGGCGATCAGCCCCAGCATTTT.

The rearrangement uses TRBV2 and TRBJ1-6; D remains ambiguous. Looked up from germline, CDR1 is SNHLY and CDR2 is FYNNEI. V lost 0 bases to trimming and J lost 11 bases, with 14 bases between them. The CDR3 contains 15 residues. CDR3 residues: CASSEAWGKRAPLHF. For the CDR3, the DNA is TGTGCCAGCAGTGAAGCGTGGGGAAAAAGGGCACCCCTCCACTTT.

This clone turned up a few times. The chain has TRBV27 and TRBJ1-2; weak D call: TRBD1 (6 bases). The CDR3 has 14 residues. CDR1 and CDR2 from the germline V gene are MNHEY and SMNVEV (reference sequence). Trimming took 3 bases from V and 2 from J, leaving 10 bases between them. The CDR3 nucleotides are TGTGCCAGCAGTTTCTCGGGGGGCAACTATGGCTACACCTTC. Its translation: CASSFSGGNYGYTF.

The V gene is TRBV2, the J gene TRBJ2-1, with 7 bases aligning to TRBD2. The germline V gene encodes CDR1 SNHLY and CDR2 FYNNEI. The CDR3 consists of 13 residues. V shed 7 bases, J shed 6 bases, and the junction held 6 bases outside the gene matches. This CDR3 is CASTRGGGNEQFF. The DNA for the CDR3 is TGTGCCAGCACCCGCGGGGGAGGCAATGAGCAGTTCTTC.